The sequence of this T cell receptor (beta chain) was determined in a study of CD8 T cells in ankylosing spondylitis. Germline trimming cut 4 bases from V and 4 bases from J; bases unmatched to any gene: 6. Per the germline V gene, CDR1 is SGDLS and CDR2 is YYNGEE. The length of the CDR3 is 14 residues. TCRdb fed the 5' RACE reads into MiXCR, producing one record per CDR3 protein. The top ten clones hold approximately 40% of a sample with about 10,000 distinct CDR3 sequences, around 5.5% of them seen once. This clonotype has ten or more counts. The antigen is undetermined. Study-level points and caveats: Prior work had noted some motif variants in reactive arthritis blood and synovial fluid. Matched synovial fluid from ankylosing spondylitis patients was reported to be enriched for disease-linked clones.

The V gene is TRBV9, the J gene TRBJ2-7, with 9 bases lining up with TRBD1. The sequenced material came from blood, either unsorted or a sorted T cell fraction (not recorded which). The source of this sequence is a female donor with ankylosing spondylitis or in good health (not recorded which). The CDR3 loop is CASSLGQGGYEQYF. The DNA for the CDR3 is TGTGCCAGCAGCTTGGGACAGGGCGGGTACGAGCAGTACTTC.